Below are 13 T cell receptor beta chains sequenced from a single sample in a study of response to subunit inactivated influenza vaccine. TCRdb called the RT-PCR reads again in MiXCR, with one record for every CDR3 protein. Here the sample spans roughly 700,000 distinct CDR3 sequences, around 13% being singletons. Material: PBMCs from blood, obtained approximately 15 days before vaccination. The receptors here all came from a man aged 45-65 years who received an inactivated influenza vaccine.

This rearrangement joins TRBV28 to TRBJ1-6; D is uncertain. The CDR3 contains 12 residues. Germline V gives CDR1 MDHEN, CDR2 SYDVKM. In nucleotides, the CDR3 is TGTGGGGGATCTTCCTATAATTCACCCCTCCACTTT. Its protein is CGGSSYNSPLHF.

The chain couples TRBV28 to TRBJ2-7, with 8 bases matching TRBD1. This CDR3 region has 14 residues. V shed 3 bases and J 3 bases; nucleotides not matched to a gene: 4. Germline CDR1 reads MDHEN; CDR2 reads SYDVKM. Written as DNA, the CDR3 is TGTGCCAGCAGTTTCGGGGGACAGGACTACGAGCAGTACTTC. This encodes CASSFGGQDYEQYF.

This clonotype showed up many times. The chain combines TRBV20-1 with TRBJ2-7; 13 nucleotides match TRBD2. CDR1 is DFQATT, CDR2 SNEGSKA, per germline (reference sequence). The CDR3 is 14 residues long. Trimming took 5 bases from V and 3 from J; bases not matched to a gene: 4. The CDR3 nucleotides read TGCAGTGCTTATCGACTAGCGGGAGGCTACGAGCAGTACTTC. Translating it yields CSAYRLAGGYEQYF.

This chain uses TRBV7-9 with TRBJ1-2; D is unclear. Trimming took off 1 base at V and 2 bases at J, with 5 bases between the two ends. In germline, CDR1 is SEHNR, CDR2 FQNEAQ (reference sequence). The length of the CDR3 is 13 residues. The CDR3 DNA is TGTGCCAGCAGCTTAGGTCTCAACTATGGCTACACCTTC. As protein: CASSLGLNYGYTF.

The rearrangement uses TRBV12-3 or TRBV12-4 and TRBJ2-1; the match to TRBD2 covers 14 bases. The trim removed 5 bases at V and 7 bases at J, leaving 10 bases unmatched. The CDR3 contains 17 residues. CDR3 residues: CASSPYPGTSGRNEQFF. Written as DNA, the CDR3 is TGTGCCAGCAGTCCATACCCCGGGACTAGCGGGAGAAATGAGCAGTTCTTC.

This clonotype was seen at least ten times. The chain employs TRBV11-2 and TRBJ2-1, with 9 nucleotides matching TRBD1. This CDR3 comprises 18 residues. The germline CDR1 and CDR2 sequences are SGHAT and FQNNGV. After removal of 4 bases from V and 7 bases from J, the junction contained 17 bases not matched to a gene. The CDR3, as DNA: TGTGCCAGCAGCTCCATTAAAGAAACCGGGACAGGGTTTAATGAGCAGTTCTTC. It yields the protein CASSSIKETGTGFNEQFF.

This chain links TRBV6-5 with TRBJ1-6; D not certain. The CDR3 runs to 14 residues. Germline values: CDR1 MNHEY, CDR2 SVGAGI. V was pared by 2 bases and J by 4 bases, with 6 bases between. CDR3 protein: CASSYGRYNSPLHF. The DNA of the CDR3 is TGTGCCAGCAGTTACGGTCGGTATAATTCACCCCTCCACTTT.

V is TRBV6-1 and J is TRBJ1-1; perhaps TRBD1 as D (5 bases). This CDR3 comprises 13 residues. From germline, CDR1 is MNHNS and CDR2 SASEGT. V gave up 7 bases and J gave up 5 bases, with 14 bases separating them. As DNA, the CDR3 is TGTGCCAGCACCACCGGGACGAGAACTGAAGCTTTCTTT. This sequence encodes CASTTGTRTEAFF.

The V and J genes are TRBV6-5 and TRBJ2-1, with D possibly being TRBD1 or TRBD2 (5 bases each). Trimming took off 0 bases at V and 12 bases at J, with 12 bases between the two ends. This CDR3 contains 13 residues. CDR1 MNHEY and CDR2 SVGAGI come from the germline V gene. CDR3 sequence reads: CASSYSLGVGQFF. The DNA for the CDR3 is TGTGCCAGCAGTTACTCATTGGGGGTAGGGCAGTTCTTC.

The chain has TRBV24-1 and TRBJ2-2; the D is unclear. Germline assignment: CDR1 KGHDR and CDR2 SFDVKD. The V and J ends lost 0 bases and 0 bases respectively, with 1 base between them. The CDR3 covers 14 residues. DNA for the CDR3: TGTGCCACCAGTGATTTGGCGAACACCGGGGAGCTGTTTTTT. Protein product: CATSDLANTGELFF.

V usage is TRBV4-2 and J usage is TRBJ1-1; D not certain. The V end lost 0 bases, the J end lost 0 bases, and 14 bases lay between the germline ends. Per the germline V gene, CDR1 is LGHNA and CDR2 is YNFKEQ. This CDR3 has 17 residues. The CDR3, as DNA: TGTGCCAGCAGCCAAGAATCAACATATTTTCTGAACACTGAAGCTTTCTTT. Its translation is CASSQESTYFLNTEAFF.

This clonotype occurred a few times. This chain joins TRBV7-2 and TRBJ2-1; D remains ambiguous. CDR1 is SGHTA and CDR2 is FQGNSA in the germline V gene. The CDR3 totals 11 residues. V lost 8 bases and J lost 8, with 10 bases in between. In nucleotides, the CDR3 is TGTGCCAGCCTATTCCTTTATGAGCAGTTCTTC. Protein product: CASLFLYEQFF. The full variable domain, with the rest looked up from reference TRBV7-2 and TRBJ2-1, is GAGVSQSPSNKVTEKGKDVELRCDPISGHTALYWYRQSLGQGLEFLIYFQGNSAPDKSGLPSDRFSAERTGGSVSTLTIQRTQQEDSAVYLCASLFLYEQFFGPGTRLTVL.

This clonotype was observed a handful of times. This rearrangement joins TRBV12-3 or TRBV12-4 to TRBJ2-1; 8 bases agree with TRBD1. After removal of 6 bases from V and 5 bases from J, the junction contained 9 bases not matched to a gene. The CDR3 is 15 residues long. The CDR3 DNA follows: TGTGCCAGCAGCACAGGACAGGGTCCCCACAATGAGCAGTTCTTC. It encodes CASSTGQGPHNEQFF.